This TCR beta chain was found in a study of T cells in Graves' hyperthyroidism and ophthalmopathy. This CDR3 is 16 amino acids long. Germline CDR1 is ENHRY and CDR2 is SYGVKD. Trimming took 2 bases from V and 0 from J, leaving 12 bases between them. The sample holds many counts of this clonotype. The investigators amplified TCR beta CDR3 regions from RNA transcripts. TCR CDR3 regions were first amplified by RT-PCR with HTBI primers. Each CDR3 protein is one row after TCRdb ran MiXCR on the multiplex PCR reads. This sample has 250,000 or so distinct CDR3 sequences; roughly 17% occur once, and the top ten carry around 28%.

J is TRBJ2-3 and V is TRBV10-3; perhaps TRBD2 as D (5 bases). The specimen was blood. The receptor was derived from a young woman with Graves' ophthalmopathy. The CDR3 DNA sequence: TGTGCCATCAGTGAGACTGGGGAGCGGAGCACAGATACGCAGTATTTT. It encodes CAISETGERSTDTQYF.